This is a list of T cell receptor beta chains from one sample in a study of CD8+ T cells in alopecia areata. Clones were sequenced by immunoSEQ multiplex PCR, and TCRdb holds only the in-frame ones, with some missing. Among roughly 130,000 clones listed, roughly 54% were seen once. The sequenced sample was CD4+ T cells sorted from blood, obtained at week 0. These receptors originate from a human donor with alopecia areata. CDR3s include the opening cysteine and the closing phenylalanine or tryptophan. D genes are given only for firm matches. The listing skips clone size in some rows; elsewhere it reads once, few, many or a size class.

j_gene | abundance | d_gene | v_gene | CDR3aa | CDR3nt
TRBJ2-1 | . | . | TRBV5-1 | CASSFNIDEQFF | TGCGCCAGCAGCTTCAACATTGATGAGCAGTTCTTC
TRBJ2-2 | . | TRBD1 | TRBV6-7 | CASTHGTGNTGELFF | TGTGCCAGCACCCACGGGACAGGAAACACCGGGGAGCTGTTTTTT
TRBJ2-7 | . | . | TRBV5-1 | CASSPSRVRGKTYEQYF | TGCGCCAGCAGCCCGAGCCGGGTTAGGGGGAAAACCTACGAGCAGTACTTC
TRBJ2-6 | . | TRBD1 | TRBV14 | CASSHDRGVAGANVLTF | TGTGCCAGCAGCCACGACAGGGGGGTCGCTGGGGCCAACGTCCTGACTTTC
TRBJ2-6 | . | . | TRBV5-6 | CASSLFGANVLTF | TGTGCCAGCAGCTTGTTTGGGGCCAACGTCCTGACTTTC
TRBJ1-4 | . | TRBD1 | TRBV7-9 | CASSLGQRNEKLFF | TGTGCCAGCAGCTTGGGACAGCGTAATGAAAAACTGTTTTTT
TRBJ1-3 | . | . | TRBV5-1 | CASSLGGGPGNTIYF | TGCGCCAGCAGCTTGGGCGGAGGACCTGGAAACACCATATATTTT
TRBJ1-5 | once | . | TRBV5-1 | CASSLRGSQPQHF | TGCGCCAGCAGCTTAAGAGGGAGTCAGCCCCAGCATTTT
TRBJ2-7 | . | . | TRBV6-5 | CASSYSTSWRVREQYF | TGTGCCAGCAGTTACTCAACTTCGTGGCGGGTACGTGAGCAGTACTTC
TRBJ2-6 | . | . | TRBV18 | CASSPLFASSGANVLTF | TGTGCCAGCTCACCATTGTTCGCGAGCTCTGGGGCCAACGTCCTGACTTTC
TRBJ1-5 | . | . | TRBV7-2 | CASSRDSSNQPQHF | TGTGCCAGCAGCCGAGACAGTAGCAATCAGCCCCAGCATTTT
TRBJ2-3 | few | . | TRBV7-9 | CASSPASTDTQYF | TGTGCCAGCAGCCCGGCCAGCACAGATACGCAGTATTTT
TRBJ2-1 | . | . | TRBV5-4 | CASSLGLVAAEEQFF | TGTGCCAGCAGCTTGGGGTTAGTGGCGGCAGAGGAGCAGTTCTTC
TRBJ2-3 | . | TRBD2 | TRBV4-2 | CASSPMTSGGNTQYF | TGTGCCAGCAGCCCGATGACTAGCGGGGGTAATACGCAGTATTTT
TRBJ2-3 | . | TRBD2 | TRBV9 | CASSPRLAGGTDTQYF | TGTGCCAGCAGCCCAAGACTAGCGGGGGGCACAGATACGCAGTATTTT
TRBJ2-2 | . | . | TRBV6-1 | CASTPTRSGELFF | TGTGCCAGCACCCCGACTAGATCCGGGGAGCTGTTTTTT
TRBJ1-3 | few | TRBD1 | TRBV7-9 | CASRTGPGNTIYF | TGTGCCAGCAGGACAGGGCCTGGAAACACCATATATTTT
TRBJ2-7 | . | TRBD1 | TRBV7-2 | CASSTHWGTANSYEQYF | TGTGCCAGCAGCACCCACTGGGGGACAGCCAACTCCTACGAGCAGTACTTC
TRBJ2-5 | . | . | TRBV7-2 | CASSLFAETQYF | TGTGCCAGCAGCTTATTCGCTGAGACCCAGTACTTC
TRBJ2-1 | . | TRBD2 | TRBV11-3 | CASSLDGRRNNEQFF | TGTGCCAGCAGCTTAGACGGGAGGAGGAACAATGAGCAGTTCTTC
TRBJ2-2 | once | . | TRBV19 | CASSGRVEAANTGELFF | TGTGCCAGTAGTGGAAGGGTAGAGGCAGCGAACACCGGGGAGCTGTTTTTT
TRBJ2-4 | . | . | TRBV4-3 | CASSQDVAAAIQYF | TGCGCCAGCAGCCAAGATGTTGCGGCCGCCATTCAGTACTTC
TRBJ1-5 | . | . | TRBV18 | CASSPDRNQPQHF | TGTGCCAGCTCGCCCGACAGAAATCAGCCCCAGCATTTT
TRBJ1-5 | . | TRBD1 | TRBV5-4 | CASSGGTGQPQHF | TGTGCCAGCAGCGGCGGGACAGGGCAGCCCCAGCATTTT
TRBJ2-1 | few | . | TRBV4-1 | CASSQAPAGSYNEQFF | TGCGCCAGCAGCCAAGCCCCGGCTGGGTCCTACAATGAGCAGTTCTTC
TRBJ1-1 | few | . | TRBV11-2 | CASSLGSRGKNTEAFF | TGTGCCAGCAGCTTAGGTTCCCGGGGCAAGAACACTGAAGCTTTCTTT